This T cell receptor (beta chain) stems from a study of cytomegalovirus exposure and HLA in healthy donors. Trimming removed 4 bases from V and 10 bases from J, with 18 bases in between. The germline V gene encodes CDR1 MDHEN and CDR2 SYDVKM. CDR3 length: 14 amino acids. PCR involved 60 Vbeta and 13 Jbeta primers. The assay was immunoSEQ multiplex PCR, and TCRdb's table has in-frame clones only and misses some. Its listing shows tens of thousands of clones. Points on this clone: Its antigen is not identified.

Study-wide results and caveats: Fewer N-insertions (relative to the roughly 670-donor mean) were reportedly seen in an Asian-associated ancestry cluster in a later analysis. Analysis performed later found roughly 17,000 TCR beta sequences associated with HLA alleles at 0.05 false discovery rate. Later work found that TCR association rates differed between HLA loci; DRB1 had the most and HLA-C the fewest.

The chain joins TRBV28 to TRBJ2-3; perhaps TRBD1 as D (9 bases). The sequenced material came from PBMCs. The TCR originated in a man aged 50-60 years in good health and CMV-seropositive. Here the CDR3 DNA reads TGTGCCAGCAGTTCGGGGACTAGGACAGGGGCGCAGTATTTT. It codes for CASSSGTRTGAQYF. The variable domain in full, with the rest retrieved from reference TRBV28 and TRBJ2-3, is DVKVTQSSRYLVKRTGEKVFLECVQDMDHENMFWYRQDPGLGLRLIYFSYDVKMKEKGDIPEGYSVSREKKERFSLILESASTNQTSMYLCASSSGTRTGAQYFGPGTRLTVL.